Reported below is one TCR beta chain. Each CDR3 protein is one row after TCRdb ran MiXCR on the 5' RACE reads. The data contain 1,800,000 or so distinct CDR3 sequences, more than 30% of them seen just once; the ten biggest clones take up under 0.35%. This CDR3 is built from 17 residues. Germline lookup yields CDR1 LGHDT and CDR2 YNNKEL (reference sequence). V lost 5 bases and J 0 bases, leaving 17 bases between the germline ends. The sample originates from a study of identical twins. The chain carries TRBV3-1 and TRBJ1-3, with D perhaps matching TRBD1 (6 bases). The sequenced sample consisted of cord blood. The sequence came from a newborn girl in good health. CDR3 bases: TGTGCCAGCAGCGCATTACCACAGGGCCACTCTGGAAACACCATATATTTT. Protein: CASSALPQGHSGNTIYF. Complete variable domain (other parts from reference TRBV3-1 and TRBJ1-3): DTAVSQTPKYLVTQMGNDKSIKCEQNLGHDTMYWYKQDSKKFLKIMFSYNNKELIINETVPNRFSPKSPDKAHLNLHINSLELGDSAVYFCASSALPQGHSGNTIYFGEGSWLTVV.